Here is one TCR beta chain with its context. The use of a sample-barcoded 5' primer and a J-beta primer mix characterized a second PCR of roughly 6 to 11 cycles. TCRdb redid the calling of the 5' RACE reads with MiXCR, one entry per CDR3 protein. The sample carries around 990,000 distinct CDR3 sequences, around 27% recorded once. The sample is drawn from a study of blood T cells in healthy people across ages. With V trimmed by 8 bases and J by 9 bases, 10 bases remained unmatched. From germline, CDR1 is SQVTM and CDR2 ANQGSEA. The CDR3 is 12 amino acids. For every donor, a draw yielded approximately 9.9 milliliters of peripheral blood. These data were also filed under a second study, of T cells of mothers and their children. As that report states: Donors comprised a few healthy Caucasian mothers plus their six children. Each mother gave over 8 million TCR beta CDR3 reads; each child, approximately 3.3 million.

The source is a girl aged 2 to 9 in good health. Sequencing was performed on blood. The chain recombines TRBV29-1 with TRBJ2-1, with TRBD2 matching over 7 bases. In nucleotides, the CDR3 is TGCAGCCACGGGACTACCCCATTTGAGCAGTTCTTC. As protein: CSHGTTPFEQFF.